This T cell receptor beta chain was identified during a study of cytomegalovirus exposure and HLA in healthy donors. Study findings and constraints: The study found most TCR sequences rare, yet found some public TCRs in many donors. Subsequent analysis revealed that first-cohort TCR clusters tended to co-occur in the 100 to 150 validation repertoires. Using the classifier, cytomegalovirus status was reportedly diagnosed with high specificity and sensitivity.

The table came from immunoSEQ multiplex PCR; TCRdb's copy has only in-frame clones and leaves some out. The sample has 110,000 to 150,000 clones; about 94% are singletons. V trimming: 0 bases; J trimming: 5 bases; junction bases outside the gene matches: 5. The CDR3 runs 17 residues. CDR1 is SGHNT, CDR2 YENEEA, per germline. Comments on this clone: Its antigen is currently unknown.

V and J are TRBV11-3 and TRBJ2-1, with 12 positions matching TRBD2. What was sequenced was PBMCs. The receptor was isolated from a young man in good health and CMV-seropositive. DNA for the CDR3: TGTGCCAGCAGCTTAGACCGACTAGCGGGAGTACACAATGAGCAGTTCTTC. It is translated as CASSLDRLAGVHNEQFF.